This TCR beta chain was sequenced for a study of T cells after yellow fever vaccination. The overall study: With SMART-Seq v4 Ultra Low Input, the fractions containing low cell numbers were prepared. General observations from the study: Subsequent booster samples again held most clones from primary vaccination (under 98% CD4, 88% CD8).

Trimming removed 0 bases from V and 2 bases from J; junction bases left unmatched: 5. From germline, CDR1 is MGHRA and CDR2 YSYEKL. This CDR3 has 16 amino acids. This clonotype occurred many times. Its antigen is as yet unknown. MiXCR, applied by TCRdb to the 5' RACE reads, yields one record per CDR3 protein. Found here are 250,000 or so distinct CDR3 sequences, roughly 4% of them singletons; the top ten hold approximately 18%. The chain uses TRBV4-1 and TRBJ2-7; 9 bases fit TRBD2. This clonotype was obtained from a man aged 18 to 30 who received the YFV17D yellow fever vaccine. Sequencing used PBMCs, obtained 15 days after the yellow fever booster vaccination. The CDR3 region has the DNA TGCGCCAGCAGCCAAGATCTCCAGCGGGGGGCCTACGAGCAGTACTTC. This translates into CASSQDLQRGAYEQYF.